The clone carrying this TCR beta chain was counted only a few times. Its matching antigen is unknown. The data originate from a study of early T cells in non-severe SARS-CoV-2 infection. Broader study findings: CD4 and private specificities were missed by VDJdb matching, which favored anti-spike CD8 responses.

Each single cDNA molecule received a unique molecular identifier. TCRdb re-derived calls from the 5' RACE reads in MiXCR, one entry per CDR3 protein. The data contain about 87,000 distinct CDR3 sequences, about 14% of them seen just once; the ten biggest clones take up roughly 6%. V lost 5 bases to trimming and J lost 9 bases, with 16 bases between them. This CDR3 comprises 13 residues. Germline lookup yields CDR1 MDHEN and CDR2 SYDVKM. The TCR comes from an adult who was a healthcare worker with PCR-confirmed SARS-CoV-2 infection or an uninfected control (not recorded which). The sequenced sample was whole blood. The genes are TRBV28 and TRBJ2-5, with D possibly being TRBD1 (6 bases). CDR3 in amino acids: CASSLGQPRAQYF. The DNA for the CDR3 is TGTGCCAGCAGTCTCGGACAGCCCCGAGCCCAGTACTTC.